This TCR beta chain was profiled in a study of regulatory T cells in long-lasting Graves disease. In this sample, this clonotype turned up a few times. Time point described: persistent/refractory GD, antithyroid drugs over 5 years with positive TRAb. Preparation of the TCR library used RNA extracted from PBMCs. CDR3 regions were amplified by Arm-PCR using iRepertoire HTBI primers to build TCR beta libraries. From the multiplex PCR reads, TCRdb called clonotypes with MiXCR, one entry per CDR3 protein. The sample carries around 400,000 distinct CDR3 sequences, about 25% recorded once. The CDR3 extends over 14 amino acids. CDR1 MNHNS and CDR2 SASEGT come from the germline V gene. Trimming removed 6 bases from V and 11 bases from J; junction bases left unmatched: 13.

The chain couples TRBV6-1 to TRBJ1-1; 9 bases fit TRBD1. The receptor was isolated from a female donor with Graves disease. Sequenced material: peripheral blood mononuclear cells (PBMCs), taken when the disease was refractory, from a patient treated with antithyroid drugs. The CDR3 DNA is TGTGCCAGCAGACGCCGCACAGGGGGCGAGGGGGCTTTCTTT. Its translation: CASRRRTGGEGAFF.